The rows below give T cell receptor beta chains drawn from one sample of a study. TCRdb called the 5' RACE reads again in MiXCR, with one record for every CDR3 protein. The data contain some 40,000 distinct CDR3 sequences, 29% of them seen just once; the ten biggest clones take up about 3.7%. Sequencing was done on a sample of memory CD4+ T cells sorted from a lymph node. The source is a female donor with breast cancer. Each CDR3 is given with its conserved first and last residue. Expanded clones get a size class; other rows say once, few or many, or leave the size out.

size	J	V	CDR3
NA	TRBJ2-4	TRBV5-6	CASSYRGTGGNIQYF
NA	TRBJ2-3	TRBV7-2	CASSPTSDTQYF
few	TRBJ2-7	TRBV5-4	CASSIGLAGTSYEQYF
NA	TRBJ1-2	TRBV28	CASSRPLGFDYGYTF
few	TRBJ2-2	TRBV6-5	CASSYVPQLAGANTGELFF
few	TRBJ2-3	TRBV7-9	CASSTRSGLSTDTQYF
NA	TRBJ2-7	TRBV20-1	CSAKSPGSGYEQYF
NA	TRBJ2-1	TRBV28	CASSPRGEPYNEQFF
NA	TRBJ2-4	TRBV9	CASSADRGSRENIQYF
NA	TRBJ1-3	TRBV12-3/TRBV12-4	CASSFLGQINTIYF
NA	TRBJ2-7	TRBV21-1	CASSKSQLAASSYEQYF
many	TRBJ2-3	TRBV10-3	CATRGDTQYF
NA	TRBJ1-1	TRBV9	CASSVDGDGREAFF
NA	TRBJ1-5	TRBV15	CATSRDGGQPQHF
NA	TRBJ2-1	TRBV4-1	CASSLKGGGGNEQFF
NA	TRBJ2-1	TRBV29-1	CSPTSGDNNEQFF
few	TRBJ2-7	TRBV7-9	CASSLEPGKNYEQYF
NA	TRBJ2-5	TRBV5-1	CASSFLGLAGETQYF
NA	TRBJ1-2	TRBV5-1	CASSTDRESSRGYTF
NA	TRBJ2-1	TRBV27	CASSWATDNEQFF
NA	TRBJ2-5	TRBV10-3	CASSNHEETQYF
many	TRBJ2-1	TRBV4-2	CASSRDTASLSYNEQFF
NA	TRBJ2-7	TRBV7-3	CASSLNSGGPYEQYF
NA	TRBJ2-1	TRBV11-2	CASSLRLASDEQFF
NA	TRBJ2-7	TRBV5-1	CASSNPGTDYEQYF
many	TRBJ2-3	TRBV4-2	CASSQAGAPDTQYF
NA	TRBJ2-2	TRBV7-6	CASSPPVTGGVSGELFF
few	TRBJ2-1	TRBV20-1	CSARLAWTNSYNEQFF
large	TRBJ2-3	TRBV28	CASSLGRVGDTQYF
NA	TRBJ2-3	TRBV5-5	CASSWTENTDTQYF
many	TRBJ2-7	TRBV12-3/TRBV12-4	CASSLQGNVYEQYF
few	TRBJ1-5	TRBV4-2	CASSQGGRVGQPQHF
NA	TRBJ2-7	TRBV15	CAASSPGQGAIEQYF
few	TRBJ1-6	TRBV9	CASSGGQHNSPLHF
NA	TRBJ2-7	TRBV4-1	CASSPRQGAYEQYF
NA	TRBJ2-7	TRBV5-1	CASSLLPAGSSYEQYF
NA	TRBJ2-7	TRBV24-1	CATSDSGTSLGEQYF
few	TRBJ1-6	TRBV6-6	CASSYRGNSPLHF
many	TRBJ2-7	TRBV9	CASSVAGVGYEQYF
few	TRBJ2-7	TRBV9	CASSVYGRPSEQYF
NA	TRBJ2-7	TRBV6-1	CASSSTGTGVNEQYF
once	TRBJ2-7	TRBV4-2	CASSQGGSTLYEQYF
NA	TRBJ2-1	TRBV20-1	CSARKNGLRGNEQFF
NA	TRBJ2-6	TRBV28	CASSSSGTGANVLTF
NA	TRBJ2-3	TRBV11-2	CASQLGGRTDTQYF
NA	TRBJ2-7	TRBV4-1	CASSQDLGQGKNEQYF
NA	TRBJ2-1	TRBV2	CASKGGGSYNEQFF
few	TRBJ1-2	TRBV27	CASRPLGGGYGYTF
few	TRBJ2-7	TRBV25-1	CASTLKPGEEIYEQYF
NA	TRBJ1-2	TRBV7-2	CASSPPPGQPNYGYTF
NA	TRBJ1-6	TRBV9	CASSGGQVHNSPLHF
NA	TRBJ2-1	TRBV4-1	CASSRLFTRADNEQFF